The 24 T cell receptor beta chains below all came from one sample that was sequenced in a study of T cells in Graves' hyperthyroidism and ophthalmopathy. Researchers amplified the TCR beta CDR3 regions from RNA transcripts. The HTBI primer set drove a first-round RT-PCR of the TCR CDR3. TCRdb re-analysed the multiplex PCR reads in MiXCR, keeping a single row per CDR3 protein. The sample has 500,000 to 550,000 distinct CDR3 sequences, roughly 21% seen once. The sample consisted of blood. These receptors were collected from a man in his forties with Graves' ophthalmopathy.

This clonotype was observed at least ten times. The chain employs TRBV7-2 and TRBJ2-3; D is unresolved. Germline assignment: CDR1 SGHTA and CDR2 FQGNSA. The V and J ends lost 7 bases and 0 bases respectively, with 14 bases between them. The CDR3 is made up of 15 amino acids. Here the CDR3 reads CASTKSYLSTDTQYF. In DNA form, the CDR3 reads TGTGCCAGCACCAAAAGTTACCTTAGCACAGATACGCAGTATTTT. Looking up the rest from reference TRBV7-2 and TRBJ2-3 gives the full variable domain: GAGVSQSPSNKVTEKGKDVELRCDPISGHTALYWYRQSLGQGLEFLIYFQGNSAPDKSGLPSDRFSAERTGGSVSTLTIQRTQQEDSAVYLCASTKSYLSTDTQYFGPGTRLTVL.

The chain recombines TRBV7-9 with TRBJ2-2; 10 nucleotides line up with TRBD2. V was pared by 6 bases and J by 7 bases, with 8 bases of the junction left unmatched. CDR3 size: 15 residues. Germline V lookup: CDR1 SEHNR, CDR2 FQNEAQ (reference sequence). The CDR3 nucleotides read TGTGCCAGCAGGTCTAGCGGGAGCCGTAGCGGGGAGCTGTTTTTT. This gives the protein CASRSSGSRSGELFF. The entire variable domain, with the rest obtained from reference TRBV7-9 and TRBJ2-2, is as follows: DTGVSQNPRHKITKRGQNVTFRCDPISEHNRLYWYRQTLGQGPEFLTYFQNEAQLEKSRLLSDRFSAERPKGSFSTLEIQRTEQGDSAMYLCASRSSGSRSGELFFGEGSRLTVL.

The CDR3 sequence is CASSPSRLSFNQPQHF. The CDR3 coding sequence is TGTGCCAGTAGTCCCTCGAGGCTTAGTTTCAATCAGCCCCAGCATTTT. The chain couples TRBV19 to TRBJ1-5; D is undetermined. There are 16 residues in the CDR3. Trimming stripped 5 bases from V and 3 bases from J, with 17 bases between. Germline CDR1 LNHDA, CDR2 SQIVND (reference sequence).

This clonotype has more than one count but fewer than ten. The V call is TRBV7-2, the J call TRBJ1-1; D perhaps matches TRBD1 (6 bases). The CDR3 runs to 13 residues. Germline loops: CDR1 SGHTA, CDR2 FQGNSA. Trimming pared 6 bases from V and 4 bases from J, leaving 12 bases between. The CDR3 bases are TGTGCCAGCAGATCCGGACAGCTCACTGAAGCTTTCTTT. Translated: CASRSGQLTEAFF.

This clonotype has a handful of counts. V is TRBV7-2 and J is TRBJ2-1; 10 positions match TRBD1. CDR1 and CDR2 (germline): SGHTA, FQGNSA. The CDR3 consists of 16 residues. The trim removed 3 bases at V and 3 bases at J, leaving 5 bases unmatched. CDR3: CASSFAGQGYYNEQFF. For the CDR3, the DNA is TGTGCCAGCAGCTTTGCGGGACAGGGGTACTACAATGAGCAGTTCTTC. The full variable domain, rest sourced from reference TRBV7-2 and TRBJ2-1, is GAGVSQSPSNKVTEKGKDVELRCDPISGHTALYWYRQSLGQGLEFLIYFQGNSAPDKSGLPSDRFSAERTGGSVSTLTIQRTQQEDSAVYLCASSFAGQGYYNEQFFGPGTRLTVL.

The table lists this clonotype with a few counts. This rearrangement joins TRBV19 to TRBJ1-2; no clear D gene. This CDR3 has 13 residues. Trimming stripped 2 bases from V and 0 bases from J, with 4 bases between. Germline lookup yields CDR1 LNHDA and CDR2 SQIVND (reference sequence). The DNA of the CDR3 is TGTGCCAGTAGTATACGGGCTAACTATGGCTACACCTTC. This translates into CASSIRANYGYTF. The variable domain in full, with the rest retrieved from reference TRBV19 and TRBJ1-2, is DGGITQSPKYLFRKEGQNVTLSCEQNLNHDAMYWYRQDPGQGLRLIYYSQIVNDFQKGDIAEGYSVSREKKESFPLTVTSAQKNPTAFYLCASSIRANYGYTFGSGTRLTVV.

Only a few counts were recorded for this clonotype. The chain couples TRBV6-1 to TRBJ2-2, with D perhaps given as TRBD1 or TRBD2 (5 bases each). CDR1 MNHNS and CDR2 SASEGT come from the germline V gene. There are 17 residues in the CDR3. V lost 2 bases, J lost 7 bases, and 20 bases lay in between. The CDR3 sequence is CASSESAARGPGGELFF. CDR3 nucleotides: TGTGCCAGCAGTGAATCTGCTGCCCGGGGCCCCGGCGGGGAGCTGTTTTTT.

The V and J genes are TRBV7-2 and TRBJ2-3; 7 nucleotides match TRBD2. V gave up 1 base and J gave up 3 bases; unmatched junction bases: 4. CDR1 is SGHTA and CDR2 is FQGNSA in the germline V gene. The CDR3 length is 15 residues. The CDR3 sequence: CASSLDWGGTDTQYF. The CDR3 DNA follows: TGTGCCAGCAGCTTAGACTGGGGGGGAACAGATACGCAGTATTTT.

This clonotype was recorded at least ten times. The rearrangement joins TRBV7-3 to TRBJ2-7; D is undetermined. This CDR3 has 15 amino acids. Germline-derived CDR1 and CDR2 are SGHTA and FQGTGA. Trimming pared 1 base from V and 4 bases from J, leaving 14 bases between. CDR3 coding DNA: TGTGCCAGCAGCTTAAACCCCGGATCCTCGTACGAGCAGTACTTC. As protein: CASSLNPGSSYEQYF.

The gene calls are TRBV7-9 and TRBJ2-1; 7 bases match TRBD2. The junction had 10 bases not matched to a gene; V was cut back by 2 bases and J by 0 bases. The CDR3 is 18 residues long. Germline V lookup: CDR1 SEHNR, CDR2 FQNEAQ (reference sequence). Here the CDR3 DNA reads TGTGCCAGCAGCTTAACGGTAATGCGGGGGAGCTCCTACAATGAGCAGTTCTTC. Its translation: CASSLTVMRGSSYNEQFF.

This rearrangement joins TRBV6-1 to TRBJ1-6; 9 bases line up with TRBD1. The junction had 9 bases not matched to a gene; V was cut back by 7 bases and J by 11 bases. Germline V CDR1 and CDR2: MNHNS, SASEGT. This CDR3 region has 14 residues. The CDR3 DNA reads as TGTGCCAGCAATCCCGACAGGGGGAATACACCCCTCCACTTT. Translating gives CASNPDRGNTPLHF.

The rearrangement links TRBV28 to TRBJ2-2; D remains ambiguous. The germline V gene encodes CDR1 MDHEN and CDR2 SYDVKM. The germline V and J ends were trimmed by 2 bases and 5 bases, with 15 bases remaining between them. The CDR3 is made up of 16 amino acids. The CDR3 region is CASSLLSSGPTGELFF. CDR3 coding DNA: TGTGCCAGCAGTTTACTCTCCTCAGGCCCGACCGGGGAGCTGTTTTTT.

For the CDR3, the DNA is TGCAGCGTTGATGATGGAAACAGGGACAATGAGCAGTTCTTC. Translated: CSVDDGNRDNEQFF. The V call is TRBV29-1, the J call TRBJ2-1; perhaps TRBD1 as D (6 bases). Germline-derived CDR1 and CDR2 are SQVTM and ANQGSEA. Trimming stripped 3 bases from V and 5 bases from J, with 14 bases between. The CDR3 length is 14 residues.

This clonotype was seen a handful of times. V gene TRBV27 combines with J gene TRBJ2-7, with D hard to call. This CDR3 contains 14 residues. With 3 bases removed from V and 5 bases from J, the gap between germline ends came to 14 bases. From germline, CDR1 is MNHEY and CDR2 SMNVEV (reference sequence). The chain's CDR3 is CASSLMGTVDEQYF. The CDR3 DNA reads TGTGCCAGCAGTTTGATGGGCACCGTTGACGAGCAGTACTTC.

The rearrangement joins TRBV12-5 to TRBJ2-1, with 7 bases fitting TRBD2. This CDR3 spans 15 amino acids. Germline CDR1 reads LGHNT; CDR2 reads FRNRAP. V trimming: 2 bases; J trimming: 4 bases; junction bases outside the gene matches: 5. CDR3 region: CASGLINGGYNEQFF. In nucleotides, the CDR3 is TGTGCTAGTGGTTTGATCAACGGGGGGTACAATGAGCAGTTCTTC.

This chain uses TRBV9 with TRBJ2-1, with 7 positions matching TRBD2. After removal of 0 bases from V and 10 bases from J, the junction contained 10 bases not matched to a gene. The CDR3 loop spans 15 amino acids. Germline V CDR1 and CDR2: SGDLS, YYNGEE. CDR3 nucleotide sequence: TGTGCCAGCAGCGTAGGGCCCCTGAGGGAGGGGGAGCAGTTCTTC. Encoded protein: CASSVGPLREGEQFF.

About this clonotype itself: This could be a read error, since a much larger clone is one nucleotide away. The V gene is TRBV10-3, the J gene TRBJ2-5; maybe TRBD2 (5 bases). CDR1 is ENHRY and CDR2 is SYGVKD in the germline V gene. The CDR3 consists of 17 residues. CDR3 bases: TGTGCCATCGGTGAGTCGAACCTTGCTAGTGGTGCGGGGACCCAGTACTTC. This translates into CAIGESNLASGAGTQYF.

The chain uses TRBV12-5 and TRBJ2-3; D perhaps matches TRBD1 (6 bases). V was clipped by 7 bases and J by 0 bases, with 14 bases between them. CDR1 and CDR2 (germline): LGHNT, FRNRAP. The CDR3 loop spans 15 amino acids. The CDR3: CASALQGTSTDTQYF. The CDR3 nucleotides read TGTGCTAGTGCCCTACAGGGAACTAGCACAGATACGCAGTATTTT.

The chain is built from TRBV7-9 and TRBJ2-7; D not resolved. From germline, CDR1 is SEHNR and CDR2 FQNEAQ (reference sequence). V lost 5 bases, J lost 5 bases, and 7 bases lay in between. This CDR3 spans 11 amino acids. The CDR3 nucleotides are TGTGCCAGCAGCGCCAAGAACGAGCAGTACTTC. It specifies CASSAKNEQYF.

This clonotype was seen more than once but under ten times. J is TRBJ2-1 and V is TRBV19; TRBD2 matches 16 bases. Germline loops: CDR1 LNHDA, CDR2 SQIVND (reference sequence). The CDR3 is made up of 16 amino acids. After removal of 5 bases from V and 9 bases from J, the junction contained 7 bases not matched to a gene. The CDR3 sequence is CASSPGGLAGGVEQFF. The DNA for the CDR3 is TGTGCCAGTAGTCCGGGGGGACTAGCGGGAGGGGTTGAGCAGTTCTTC.

In this sample, this clonotype turned up a few times. The chain carries TRBV20-1 and TRBJ2-7; D possibly corresponds to TRBD1 (5 bases). The V end was cut by 2 bases, the J end by 5 bases, with 13 bases between. This CDR3 is 13 amino acids long. Germline V gene data show CDR1 as DFQATT and CDR2 as SNEGSKA (reference sequence). The CDR3 region is CSARFQGTDEQYF. CDR3 bases: TGCAGTGCTAGATTCCAGGGTACGGACGAGCAGTACTTC.

This chain links TRBV9 with TRBJ2-1; no clear D gene. CDR1 and CDR2 (germline): SGDLS, YYNGEE. V lost 0 bases, J lost 5 bases, and 9 bases lay in between. This CDR3 comprises 14 residues. The CDR3 DNA reads as TGTGCCAGCAGCGTAGACGGCTCGGACAATGAGCAGTTCTTC. As protein: CASSVDGSDNEQFF.

Of note for this clonotype: Being one base from a much bigger clone, this may be a read error. The chain joins TRBV12-3 or TRBV12-4 to TRBJ2-5; no clear D. This CDR3 has 14 amino acids. Written as DNA, the CDR3 is TGTGCCAGCAGTTTGACCTCCCCAGTAGAGACCCACTACTTC. It codes for CASSLTSPVETHYF.

The sample holds a few counts of this clonotype. The J gene is TRBJ2-1, the V gene TRBV13, with D possibly TRBD1 on 6 matching bases. V was shortened by 1 base and J by 6 bases, with 10 bases between the two germline ends. From germline, CDR1 is PRHDT and CDR2 FYEKMQ (reference sequence). CDR3 size: 14 residues. The chain's CDR3 is CASSLAPGANEQFF. The CDR3 bases are TGTGCCAGCAGCTTAGCGCCAGGGGCCAATGAGCAGTTCTTC.